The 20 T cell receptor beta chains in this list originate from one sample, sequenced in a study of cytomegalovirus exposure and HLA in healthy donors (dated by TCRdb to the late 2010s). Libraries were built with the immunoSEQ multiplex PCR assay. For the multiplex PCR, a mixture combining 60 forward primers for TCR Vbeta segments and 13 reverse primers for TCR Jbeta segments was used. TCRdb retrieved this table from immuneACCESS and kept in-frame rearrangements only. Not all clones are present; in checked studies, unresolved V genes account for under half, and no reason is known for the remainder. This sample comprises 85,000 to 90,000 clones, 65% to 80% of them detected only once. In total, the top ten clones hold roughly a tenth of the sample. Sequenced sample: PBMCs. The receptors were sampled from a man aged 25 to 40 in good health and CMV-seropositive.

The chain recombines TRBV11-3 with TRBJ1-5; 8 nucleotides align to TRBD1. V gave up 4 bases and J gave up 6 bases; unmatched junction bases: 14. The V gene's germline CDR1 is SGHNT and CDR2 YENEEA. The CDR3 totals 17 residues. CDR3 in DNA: TGTGCCAGCAGCTCCGTACAACCGACAGGGGACGGTCAGCCCCAGCATTTT. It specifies CASSSVQPTGDGQPQHF.

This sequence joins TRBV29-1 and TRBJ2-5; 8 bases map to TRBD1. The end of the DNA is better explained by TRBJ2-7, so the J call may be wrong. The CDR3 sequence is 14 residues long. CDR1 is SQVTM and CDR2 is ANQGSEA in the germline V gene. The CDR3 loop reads CSVDRETGVYEQYF. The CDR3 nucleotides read TGCAGCGTTGATAGGGAGACAGGGGTCTACGAGCAGTACTTC.

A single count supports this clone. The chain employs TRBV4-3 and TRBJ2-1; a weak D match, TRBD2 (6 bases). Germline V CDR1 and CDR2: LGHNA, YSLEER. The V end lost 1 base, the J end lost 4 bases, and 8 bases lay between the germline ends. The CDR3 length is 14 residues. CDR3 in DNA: TGCGCCAGCAGCCAAGCCGGGACTTACAATGAGCAGTTCTTC. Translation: CASSQAGTYNEQFF.

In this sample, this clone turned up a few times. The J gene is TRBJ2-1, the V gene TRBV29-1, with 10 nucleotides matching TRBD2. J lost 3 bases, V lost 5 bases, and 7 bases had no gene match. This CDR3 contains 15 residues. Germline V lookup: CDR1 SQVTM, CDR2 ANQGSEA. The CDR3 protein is CSVRPRLAGYNEQFF. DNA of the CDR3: TGCAGCGTTCGCCCAAGACTAGCGGGCTACAATGAGCAGTTCTTC.

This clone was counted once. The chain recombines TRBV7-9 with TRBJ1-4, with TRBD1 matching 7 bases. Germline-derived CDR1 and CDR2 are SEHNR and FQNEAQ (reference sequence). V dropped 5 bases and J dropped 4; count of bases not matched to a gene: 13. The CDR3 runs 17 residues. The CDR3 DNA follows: TGTGCCAGCAGCCCCTCAAGGGGGCGGGTGGTTAATGAAAAACTGTTTTTT. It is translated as CASSPSRGRVVNEKLFF. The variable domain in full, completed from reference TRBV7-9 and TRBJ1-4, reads DTGVSQNPRHKITKRGQNVTFRCDPISEHNRLYWYRQTLGQGPEFLTYFQNEAQLEKSRLLSDRFSAERPKGSFSTLEIQRTEQGDSAMYLCASSPSRGRVVNEKLFFGSGTQLSVL.

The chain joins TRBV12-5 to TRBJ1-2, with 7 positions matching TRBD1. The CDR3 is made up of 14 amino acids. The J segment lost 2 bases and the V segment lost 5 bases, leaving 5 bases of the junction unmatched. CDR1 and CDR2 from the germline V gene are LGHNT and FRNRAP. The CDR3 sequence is CASGGDSHNYGYTF. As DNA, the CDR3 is TGTGCTAGTGGTGGGGACAGCCACAACTATGGCTACACCTTC. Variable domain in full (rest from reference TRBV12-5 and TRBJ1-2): DARVTQTPRHKVTEMGQEVTMRCQPILGHNTVFWYRQTMMQGLELLAYFRNRAPLDDSGMPKDRFSAEMPDATLATLKIQPSEPRDSAVYFCASGGDSHNYGYTFGSGTRLTVV.

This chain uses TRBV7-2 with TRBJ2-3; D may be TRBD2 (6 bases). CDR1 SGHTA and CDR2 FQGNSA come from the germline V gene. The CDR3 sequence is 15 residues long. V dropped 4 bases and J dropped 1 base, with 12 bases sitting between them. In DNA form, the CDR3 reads TGTGCCAGCAGCTCTTGGCGGGGACGCACAGATACGCAGTATTTT. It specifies CASSSWRGRTDTQYF. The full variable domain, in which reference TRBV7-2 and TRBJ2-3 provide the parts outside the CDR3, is GAGVSQSPSNKVTEKGKDVELRCDPISGHTALYWYRQSLGQGLEFLIYFQGNSAPDKSGLPSDRFSAERTGGSVSTLTIQRTQQEDSAVYLCASSSWRGRTDTQYFGPGTRLTVL.

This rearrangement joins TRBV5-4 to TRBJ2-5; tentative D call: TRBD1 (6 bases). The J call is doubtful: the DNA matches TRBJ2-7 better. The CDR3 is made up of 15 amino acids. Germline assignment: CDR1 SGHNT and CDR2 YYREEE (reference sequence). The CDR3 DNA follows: TGTGCCAGCAGCTTGGCGGACAGCCTCTCCTACGAGCAGTACTTC. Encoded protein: CASSLADSLSYEQYF.

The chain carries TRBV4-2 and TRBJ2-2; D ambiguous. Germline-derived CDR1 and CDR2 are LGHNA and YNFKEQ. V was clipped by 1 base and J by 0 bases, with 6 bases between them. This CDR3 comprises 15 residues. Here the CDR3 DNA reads TGTGCCAGCAGCCAAGGGAGTACGAACACCGGGGAGCTGTTTTTT. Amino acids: CASSQGSTNTGELFF.

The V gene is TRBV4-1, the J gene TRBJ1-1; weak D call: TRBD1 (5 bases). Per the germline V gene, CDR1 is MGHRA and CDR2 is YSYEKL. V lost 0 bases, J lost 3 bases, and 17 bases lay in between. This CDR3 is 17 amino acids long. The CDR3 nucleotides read TGCGCCAGCAGCCAAGACGGCAGACGGGGGTCAGACACTGAAGCTTTCTTT. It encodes CASSQDGRRGSDTEAFF.

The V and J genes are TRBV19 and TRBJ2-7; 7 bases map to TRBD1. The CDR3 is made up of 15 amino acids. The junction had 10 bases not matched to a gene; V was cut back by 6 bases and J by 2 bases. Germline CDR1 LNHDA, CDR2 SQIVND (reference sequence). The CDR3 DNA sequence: TGTGCCAGTAGCTCAACAGGGGAACGGACCTACGAGCAGTACTTC. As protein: CASSSTGERTYEQYF. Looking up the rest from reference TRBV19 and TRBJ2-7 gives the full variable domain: DGGITQSPKYLFRKEGQNVTLSCEQNLNHDAMYWYRQDPGQGLRLIYYSQIVNDFQKGDIAEGYSVSREKKESFPLTVTSAQKNPTAFYLCASSSTGERTYEQYFGPGTRLTVT.

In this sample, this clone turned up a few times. The DNA of the CDR3 is TGTGCCAGCAGTGGGCCCGGGACACCGAGAAATCAGCCCCAGCATTTT. Encoded protein: CASSGPGTPRNQPQHF. The chain has TRBV6-1 and TRBJ1-5; D is possibly TRBD1 (6 bases). The V gene's germline CDR1 is MNHNS and CDR2 SASEGT. Trimming pared 4 bases from V and 4 bases from J, leaving 17 bases between. This CDR3 has 16 amino acids.

CDR3 residues: CASSSGTSGTEAFF. CDR3 DNA: TGCGCCAGCAGCTCCGGGACTAGTGGTACTGAAGCTTTCTTT. The V gene is TRBV5-1, the J gene TRBJ1-1, with D perhaps matching TRBD1 (5 bases). Trimming took 3 bases from V and 5 from J, leaving 14 bases between them. Germline assignment: CDR1 SGHRS and CDR2 YFSETQ. The CDR3 is made up of 14 amino acids.

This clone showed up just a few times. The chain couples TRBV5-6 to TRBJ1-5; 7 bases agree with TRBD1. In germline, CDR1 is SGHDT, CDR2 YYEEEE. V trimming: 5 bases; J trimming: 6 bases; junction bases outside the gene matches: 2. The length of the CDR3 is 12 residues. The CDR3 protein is CASSAGGQPQHF. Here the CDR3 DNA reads TGTGCCAGCAGTGCAGGGGGTCAGCCCCAGCATTTT.

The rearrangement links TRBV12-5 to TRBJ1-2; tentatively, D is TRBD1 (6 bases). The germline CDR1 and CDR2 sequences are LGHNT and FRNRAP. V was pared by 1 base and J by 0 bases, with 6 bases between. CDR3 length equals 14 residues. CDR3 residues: CASGLGTANYGYTF. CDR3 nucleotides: TGTGCTAGTGGTTTGGGGACAGCTAACTATGGCTACACCTTC. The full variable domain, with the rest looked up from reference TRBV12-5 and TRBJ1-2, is DARVTQTPRHKVTEMGQEVTMRCQPILGHNTVFWYRQTMMQGLELLAYFRNRAPLDDSGMPKDRFSAEMPDATLATLKIQPSEPRDSAVYFCASGLGTANYGYTFGSGTRLTVV.

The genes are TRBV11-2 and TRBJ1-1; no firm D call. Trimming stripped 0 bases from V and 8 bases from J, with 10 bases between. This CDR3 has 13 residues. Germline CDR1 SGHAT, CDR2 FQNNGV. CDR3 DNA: TGTGCCAGCAGCTTAGATACAGACCTGGAAGCTTTCTTT. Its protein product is CASSLDTDLEAFF.

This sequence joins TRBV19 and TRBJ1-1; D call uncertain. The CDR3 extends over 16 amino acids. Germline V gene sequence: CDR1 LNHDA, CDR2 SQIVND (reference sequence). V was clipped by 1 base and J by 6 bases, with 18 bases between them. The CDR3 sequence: CASSIGLSGVDAEAFF. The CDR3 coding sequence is TGTGCCAGTAGTATAGGGCTGAGCGGGGTCGACGCTGAAGCTTTCTTT.

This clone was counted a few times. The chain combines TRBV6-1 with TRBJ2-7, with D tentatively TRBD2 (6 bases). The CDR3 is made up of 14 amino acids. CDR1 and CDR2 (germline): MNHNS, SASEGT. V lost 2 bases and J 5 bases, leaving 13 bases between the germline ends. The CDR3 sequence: CASSERGYVNEQYF. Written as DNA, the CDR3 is TGTGCCAGCAGTGAACGGGGGTACGTCAACGAGCAGTACTTC.

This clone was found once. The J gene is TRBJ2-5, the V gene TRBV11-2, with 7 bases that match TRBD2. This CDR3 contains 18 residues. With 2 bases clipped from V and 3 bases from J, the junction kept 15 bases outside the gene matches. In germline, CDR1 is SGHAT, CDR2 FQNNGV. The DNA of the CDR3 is TGTGCCAGCAGCTTACGAAGGGGCGGGGGACGATTAAAAGAGACCCAGTACTTC. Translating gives CASSLRRGGGRLKETQYF.

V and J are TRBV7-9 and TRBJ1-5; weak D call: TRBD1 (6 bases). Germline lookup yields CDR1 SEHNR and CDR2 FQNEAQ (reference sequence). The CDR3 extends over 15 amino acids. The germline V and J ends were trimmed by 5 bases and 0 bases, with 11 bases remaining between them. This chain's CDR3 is CASSHAGVSNQPQHF. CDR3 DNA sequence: TGTGCCAGCAGCCATGCAGGGGTTAGCAATCAGCCCCAGCATTTT.